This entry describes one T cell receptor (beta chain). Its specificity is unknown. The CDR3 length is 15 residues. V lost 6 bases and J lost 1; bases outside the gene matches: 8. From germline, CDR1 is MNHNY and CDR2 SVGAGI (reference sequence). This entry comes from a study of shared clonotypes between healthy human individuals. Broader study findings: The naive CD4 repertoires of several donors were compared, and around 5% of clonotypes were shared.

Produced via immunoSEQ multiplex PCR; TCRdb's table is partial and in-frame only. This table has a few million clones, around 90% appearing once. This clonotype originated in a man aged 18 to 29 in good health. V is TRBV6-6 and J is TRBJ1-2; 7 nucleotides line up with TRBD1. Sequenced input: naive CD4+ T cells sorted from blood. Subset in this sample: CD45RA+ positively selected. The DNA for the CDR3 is TGTGCCAGCAGATCGGGGACAGTAGATAACTATGGCTACACCTTC. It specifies CASRSGTVDNYGYTF.